The T cell receptor beta chain under discussion was sequenced for a study of PD-L1 blockade in urothelial cancer. Study context: Study patients had been treated with 0 to 3 previous chemotherapy regimens.

This clone appeared once. Time point here: peripheral blood 6 weeks after treatment start. The repertoire was sequenced with immunoSEQ multiplex PCR; TCRdb's copy has only in-frame clones and lacks some. The table shows 50,000 to 60,000 clones, with around 90% occurring only once. This receptor was identified in a man aged 55 to 70 with urothelial cancer. The specimen was PBMCs, collected around atezolizumab (anti-PD-L1) treatment.

The CDR3 DNA reads TGTGCCAGCAGCTTATCAGGGTCCGAGCAGTACTTC. Translating it yields CASSLSGSEQYF. The rearrangement joins TRBV7-9 to TRBJ2-7, with D possibly matching TRBD1 (5 bases). There are 12 residues in the CDR3. V lost 2 bases and J 6 bases, leaving 8 bases between the germline ends. The germline CDR1 and CDR2 sequences are SEHNR and FQNEAQ (reference sequence).